This record concerns one T cell receptor (beta chain) sequence. What it recognizes is unknown. J gave up 4 bases and V 3 bases, and 5 bases lay outside the gene matches. The CDR3 totals 13 residues. Germline CDR1 is DFQATT and CDR2 is SNEGSKA (reference sequence). These data are taken from a study of blood T cells in healthy people across ages. Study-wide results and limits: Diversity of TCR beta per million T cells declined in a roughly linear way with age. The study found more naive CD4+ cells and higher diversity in long-lived than aged donors.

With a J-beta primer mix and a sample-barcoded 5' primer, a second PCR ran about 7 to 11 cycles. Each cDNA was tagged by a template-switch adaptor containing 12 random nucleotides. TCRdb called the 5' RACE reads again in MiXCR, with one record for every CDR3 protein. The sample yields more than 550,000 distinct CDR3 sequences, approximately 21% seen once. This receptor was taken from an older man in good health. Sequenced: blood. The rearrangement links TRBV20-1 to TRBJ1-2; 7 bases map to TRBD1. Here the CDR3 reads CSASNRGTYGYTF. CDR3 nucleotides: TGCAGTGCTAGTAACAGGGGTACCTATGGCTACACCTTC.